This is a list of T cell receptor beta chains from one sample in a study of blood T cells in healthy people across ages. TCRdb reprocessed the 5' RACE reads via MiXCR and lists one record per CDR3 protein. In the table there are 1,300,000 or so distinct CDR3 sequences, 55% to 75% of which are singletons. What was sequenced was blood. These receptors all stem from a man younger than 35 in good health. The CDR3 runs from the conserved cysteine through the conserved F or W. A D gene is named only where the DNA matches it firmly. A row's size may be missing; if present it is once, few, many or a size class.

v_call: TRBV6-1; clone_size: .; cdr3_length: 16; j_call: TRBJ2-7; d_call: .; cdr3_nt: TGTGCCAGCAGTGAAGGGGGCTATCGACAGGCCCACGAGCAGTACTTC; cdr3_aa: CASSEGGYRQAHEQYF
v_call: TRBV11-2; clone_size: few; cdr3_length: 16; j_call: TRBJ2-2; d_call: TRBD1; cdr3_nt: TGTGCCAGCAGCGCTTATGGGACAGGGGGGACCGGGGAGCTGTTTTTT; cdr3_aa: CASSAYGTGGTGELFF
v_call: TRBV7-2; clone_size: once; cdr3_length: 15; j_call: TRBJ2-3; d_call: .; cdr3_nt: TGTGCCAGCAGCCTTAACGGGATGATCACAGATACGCAGTATTTT; cdr3_aa: CASSLNGMITDTQYF
v_call: TRBV27; clone_size: .; cdr3_length: 17; j_call: TRBJ2-3; d_call: TRBD1; cdr3_nt: TGTGCCAGTTCCCGGGACAGGGGAATCCCTGGCACAGATACGCAGTATTTT; cdr3_aa: CASSRDRGIPGTDTQYF
v_call: TRBV4-2; clone_size: .; cdr3_length: 15; j_call: TRBJ2-6; d_call: .; cdr3_nt: TGTGCCAGCAGCCCTTCAGGGACTGGGGCCAACGTCCTGACTTTC; cdr3_aa: CASSPSGTGANVLTF
v_call: TRBV27; clone_size: many; cdr3_length: 13; j_call: TRBJ2-6; d_call: .; cdr3_nt: TGTGCCAGCAGTTTAATTGGGGCCAACGTCCTGACTTTC; cdr3_aa: CASSLIGANVLTF
v_call: TRBV9; clone_size: .; cdr3_length: 15; j_call: TRBJ2-7; d_call: TRBD2; cdr3_nt: TGTGCCAGCAGCTTCAGCGGGAGTCCCTACAATGAGCAGTACTTC; cdr3_aa: CASSFSGSPYNEQYF
v_call: TRBV23-1; clone_size: .; cdr3_length: 17; j_call: TRBJ2-7; d_call: .; cdr3_nt: TGCGCCAGCAGACAAAAGAGATCCCGAATCGACTCCTACGAGCAGTACTTC; cdr3_aa: CASRQKRSRIDSYEQYF
v_call: TRBV25-1; clone_size: .; cdr3_length: 20; j_call: TRBJ1-2; d_call: .; cdr3_nt: TGTGCCAGCATCCGAACGTGGGGTCCCCCAAAATTTTCCCAGGTCTATGGCTACACCTTC; cdr3_aa: CASIRTWGPPKFSQVYGYTF
v_call: TRBV6-1; clone_size: .; cdr3_length: 16; j_call: TRBJ1-1; d_call: TRBD1; cdr3_nt: TGTGCCAGCAGTGAAGCAGGGGGCAGAGGGAACACTGAAGCTTTCTTT; cdr3_aa: CASSEAGGRGNTEAFF
v_call: TRBV4-2; clone_size: .; cdr3_length: 12; j_call: TRBJ2-1; d_call: .; cdr3_nt: TGTGCCAGCGCCGACTCGACCAATGAGCAGTTCTTC; cdr3_aa: CASADSTNEQFF
v_call: TRBV20-1; clone_size: .; cdr3_length: 13; j_call: TRBJ2-7; d_call: .; cdr3_nt: TGCAGTGCCCTCTCGGAGTGGTCCTACGAGCAGTACTTC; cdr3_aa: CSALSEWSYEQYF
v_call: TRBV29-1; clone_size: once; cdr3_length: 12; j_call: TRBJ2-7; d_call: .; cdr3_nt: TGCAGCTCTGGGAGGGGGGACGGCGAGCAGTACTTC; cdr3_aa: CSSGRGDGEQYF
v_call: TRBV7-2; clone_size: .; cdr3_length: 13; j_call: TRBJ2-5; d_call: .; cdr3_nt: TGTGCCAGCACTCCTACAGGGCAAGAGACCCAGTACTTC; cdr3_aa: CASTPTGQETQYF
v_call: TRBV29-1; clone_size: .; cdr3_length: 14; j_call: TRBJ2-2; d_call: .; cdr3_nt: TGCAGCGTTGTTCAACCTGCGAACACCGGGGAGCTGTTTTTT; cdr3_aa: CSVVQPANTGELFF
v_call: TRBV20-1; clone_size: .; cdr3_length: 15; j_call: TRBJ1-6; d_call: .; cdr3_nt: TGCAGTGCTAGAGAGACAGGCTCGTGGAATTCACCCCTCCACTTT; cdr3_aa: CSARETGSWNSPLHF
v_call: TRBV5-5; clone_size: few; cdr3_length: 18; j_call: TRBJ2-6; d_call: .; cdr3_nt: TGTGCCAGCAGCTTGGCCCCGACAGGAACCTCTGGGGCCAACGTCCTGACTTTC; cdr3_aa: CASSLAPTGTSGANVLTF
v_call: TRBV10-3; clone_size: .; cdr3_length: 13; j_call: TRBJ2-5; d_call: .; cdr3_nt: TGTGCCATCAGTGACGGGGGCCAAGAGACCCAGTACTTC; cdr3_aa: CAISDGGQETQYF
v_call: TRBV7-2; clone_size: .; cdr3_length: 18; j_call: TRBJ2-1; d_call: .; cdr3_nt: TGTGCCAGCACCCAAAAGGAGTGGGTTGGACAACTCTACAATGAGCAGTTCTTC; cdr3_aa: CASTQKEWVGQLYNEQFF
v_call: TRBV2; clone_size: .; cdr3_length: 14; j_call: TRBJ1-2; d_call: TRBD1; cdr3_nt: TGTGCCAGCAGAGAAGAGGGACAGTCCTATGGCTACACCTTC; cdr3_aa: CASREEGQSYGYTF
v_call: TRBV5-1; clone_size: .; cdr3_length: 15; j_call: TRBJ2-7; d_call: .; cdr3_nt: TGCGCCAGCAGCTTGGAGGGCCCCAGTCGCTACGAGCAGTACTTC; cdr3_aa: CASSLEGPSRYEQYF
v_call: TRBV27; clone_size: .; cdr3_length: 14; j_call: TRBJ2-5; d_call: .; cdr3_nt: TGTGCCAGCAGTCACGGGGGGCGTCTGGAGACCCAGTACTTC; cdr3_aa: CASSHGGRLETQYF
v_call: TRBV6-5; clone_size: few; cdr3_length: 14; j_call: TRBJ2-3; d_call: .; cdr3_nt: TGTGCCAGCAGTTATGGCAGCTTCTCAGATACGCAGTATTTT; cdr3_aa: CASSYGSFSDTQYF
v_call: TRBV12-3/TRBV12-4; clone_size: few; cdr3_length: 15; j_call: TRBJ2-7; d_call: TRBD1; cdr3_nt: TGTGCCAGCAGTTTAAACGACCGGGACAGGGGCGAGCAGTACTTC; cdr3_aa: CASSLNDRDRGEQYF
v_call: TRBV6-2/TRBV6-3; clone_size: .; cdr3_length: 11; j_call: TRBJ2-7; d_call: .; cdr3_nt: TGTGCCAGCAGTTACTTGACTAGTCTGTACTTC; cdr3_aa: CASSYLTSLYF
v_call: TRBV28; clone_size: .; cdr3_length: 15; j_call: TRBJ2-7; d_call: .; cdr3_nt: TGTGCCAGCAGTGGGGGGATACATGCGTTCTACGAGCAGTACTTC; cdr3_aa: CASSGGIHAFYEQYF
v_call: TRBV27; clone_size: .; cdr3_length: 15; j_call: TRBJ2-7; d_call: TRBD1; cdr3_nt: TGTGCCAGCAGTTTAAGGGGGACAGAACCCTACGAGCAGTACTTC; cdr3_aa: CASSLRGTEPYEQYF
v_call: TRBV6-2/TRBV6-3; clone_size: .; cdr3_length: 15; j_call: TRBJ2-7; d_call: .; cdr3_nt: TGTGCCAGCAGTTACTCGTGGCCCCCTCCCAACGAGCAGTACTTC; cdr3_aa: CASSYSWPPPNEQYF
v_call: TRBV14; clone_size: once; cdr3_length: 17; j_call: TRBJ2-3; d_call: .; cdr3_nt: TGTGCCAGCAGCCTTCCCGGGGACCCTGTCCTGAGGCTTGGGCAGTATTTT; cdr3_aa: CASSLPGDPVLRLGQYF
v_call: TRBV5-1; clone_size: .; cdr3_length: 15; j_call: TRBJ1-1; d_call: .; cdr3_nt: TGCGCCAGCAGCTTGGCCCCATATGGGGACACTGAAGCTTTCTTT; cdr3_aa: CASSLAPYGDTEAFF
v_call: TRBV12-3/TRBV12-4; clone_size: .; cdr3_length: 13; j_call: TRBJ2-7; d_call: .; cdr3_nt: TGTGCCAGCAGTGCCGGCGGCGGAGACGAGCAGTACTTC; cdr3_aa: CASSAGGGDEQYF
v_call: TRBV12-3/TRBV12-4; clone_size: .; cdr3_length: 15; j_call: TRBJ2-1; d_call: TRBD1; cdr3_nt: TGTGCCAGCAGTTCCTCGGGACAGGGGATCGATGAGCAGTTCTTC; cdr3_aa: CASSSSGQGIDEQFF
v_call: TRBV11-2; clone_size: few; cdr3_length: 17; j_call: TRBJ1-1; d_call: .; cdr3_nt: TGTGCCAGCAGCTTAGGAGAAAGGGGCTTTAGGAACACTGAAGCTTTCTTT; cdr3_aa: CASSLGERGFRNTEAFF